These 17 T cell receptor beta chains came from one sample sequenced in a study of T cell responses to AZD1222 COVID-19 vaccine. Assay: immunoSEQ multiplex PCR; the TCRdb copy retains only in-frame clones and omits some. The sample yields hundreds of thousands of clones, about 93% seen once. Source: peripheral blood, taken on day 0 of MenACWY control vaccination. These receptors came from an adult in good health.

V gene TRBV28 combines with J gene TRBJ2-2, with a possible D match to TRBD2 (7 bases). Trimming left V 5 bases short and J 7 bases short, with 20 bases between. This CDR3 spans 16 amino acids. Germline CDR1 MDHEN, CDR2 SYDVKM. Written as DNA, the CDR3 is TGTGCCAGCAGTCCCTTAGGCCAGGGGAGGGGCGGGGAGCTGTTTTTT. This translates into CASSPLGQGRGGELFF.

V and J are TRBV19 and TRBJ1-5; 8 nucleotides line up with TRBD1. CDR3 size: 17 residues. The V and J ends lost 6 bases and 1 base, in that order; junction bases with no gene match: 11. Germline CDR1 reads LNHDA; CDR2 reads SQIVND (reference sequence). Written as DNA, the CDR3 is TGTGCCAGTAGCCCCTCCGGACAGGGCAAGAGCAATCAGCCCCAGCATTTT. As protein: CASSPSGQGKSNQPQHF.

The rearrangement uses TRBV10-3 and TRBJ1-1; D is possibly TRBD1 (5 bases). From germline, CDR1 is ENHRY and CDR2 SYGVKD. V dropped 6 bases and J dropped 0 bases, with 8 bases sitting between them. The CDR3 spans 13 residues. The chain's CDR3 is CAIRQGMNTEAFF. The CDR3, as DNA: TGTGCCATCAGGCAGGGCATGAACACTGAAGCTTTCTTT.

The chain couples TRBV4-2 to TRBJ1-1, with D tentatively TRBD1 (5 bases). Germline CDR1 reads LGHNA; CDR2 reads YNFKEQ. This CDR3 has 15 amino acids. Trimming stripped 0 bases from V and 1 base from J, with 9 bases between. The CDR3 sequence: CASSQDVRANTEAFF. The CDR3 coding sequence is TGTGCCAGCAGCCAAGACGTCAGGGCGAACACTGAAGCTTTCTTT.

The genes are TRBV24-1 and TRBJ2-1; 7 bases are a match to TRBD1. V was pared by 9 bases and J by 0 bases, with 1 base of the junction left unmatched. This CDR3 is 13 amino acids long. Per germline, CDR1 KGHDR and CDR2 SFDVKD. CDR3 residues: CATRQGSYNEQFF. For the CDR3, the DNA is TGTGCCACCCGACAGGGCTCCTACAATGAGCAGTTCTTC.

The chain links TRBV3-1 (or the pseudogene TRBV3-2) to TRBJ2-5, with TRBD2 identical over 8 bases. This CDR3 has 15 residues. With 2 bases clipped from V and 5 bases from J, the junction kept 7 bases outside the gene matches. The germline gives CDR1 LGHDT, CDR2 YNNKEL (reference sequence). The CDR3, as DNA: TGTGCCAGCAGCCAACTCCCCGGGAGGGGGGAGACCCAGTACTTC. Amino acid sequence: CASSQLPGRGETQYF.

With regard to this clone: Other DNA sequences within the sample encode an identical CDR3. The J gene is TRBJ2-3, the V gene TRBV28; D uncertain. Trimming removed 6 bases from V and 8 bases from J, with 9 bases in between. The length of the CDR3 is 11 residues. Germline V gene sequence: CDR1 MDHEN, CDR2 SYDVKM. Here the CDR3 DNA reads TGTGCCAGCAGCCCCCGGGTTACGCAGTATTTT. Translation gives CASSPRVTQYF. Supplemented by reference TRBV28 and TRBJ2-3, the full variable domain reads DVKVTQSSRYLVKRTGEKVFLECVQDMDHENMFWYRQDPGLGLRLIYFSYDVKMKEKGDIPEGYSVSREKKERFSLILESASTNQTSMYLCASSPRVTQYFGPGTRLTVL.

V is TRBV6-6 and J is TRBJ2-7; D is undetermined. V dropped 0 bases and J dropped 2 bases, with 8 bases sitting between them. Germline V gene lookup returns CDR1 MNHNY and CDR2 SVGAGI (reference sequence). The CDR3 is 14 amino acids. The CDR3 region is CASSYSSEAYEQYF. CDR3 sequence (DNA): TGTGCCAGCAGTTACTCGTCCGAGGCCTACGAGCAGTACTTC.

This chain links TRBV9 with TRBJ2-5, with unresolved D. Germline values: CDR1 SGDLS, CDR2 YYNGEE. The CDR3 is 16 residues long. Trimming stripped 0 bases from V and 2 bases from J, with 14 bases between. CDR3 region: CASSVGRNLPQETQYF. The CDR3 DNA reads TGTGCCAGCAGCGTAGGACGGAACCTCCCACAAGAGACCCAGTACTTC. Variable domain in full (rest from reference TRBV9 and TRBJ2-5): DSGVTQTPKHLITATGQRVTLRCSPRSGDLSVYWYQQSLDQGLQFLIQYYNGEERAKGNILERFSAQQFPDLHSELNLSSLELGDSALYFCASSVGRNLPQETQYFGPGTRLLVL.

The rearrangement joins TRBV10-3 to TRBJ1-4, with 8 bases lining up with TRBD1. Germline CDR1 reads ENHRY; CDR2 reads SYGVKD. The CDR3 extends over 16 amino acids. Trimming took 10 bases from V and 6 from J; bases not matched to a gene: 16. CDR3 in amino acids: CASRPGQVIKDEKLFF. The CDR3 DNA follows: TGTGCCAGTCGACCGGGACAGGTTATCAAAGATGAAAAACTGTTTTTT.

This clone appeared a single time. V gene TRBV6-6 combines with J gene TRBJ1-5, with a possible D match to TRBD1 (6 bases). The CDR3 runs to 15 residues. The V end was cut by 6 bases, the J end by 3 bases, with 15 bases between. CDR1 is MNHNY, CDR2 SVGAGI, per germline (reference sequence). CDR3 protein: CASSHRQDNNQPQHF. The CDR3 nucleotides are TGTGCCAGCAGCCACAGACAGGATAACAATCAGCCCCAGCATTTT.

V usage is TRBV6-5 and J usage is TRBJ1-1; 7 nucleotides agree with TRBD1. Germline V lookup: CDR1 MNHEY, CDR2 SVGAGI. The CDR3 extends over 14 amino acids. V shed 6 bases and J 2 bases; nucleotides not matched to a gene: 6. The CDR3 spells CASRPGQRNTEAFF. The CDR3 coding sequence is TGTGCCAGCAGACCGGGACAGAGAAACACTGAAGCTTTCTTT.

The sample holds a few counts of this clone. This chain links TRBV6-5 with TRBJ1-2; 9 bases are shared with TRBD1. From germline, CDR1 is MNHEY and CDR2 SVGAGI. V shed 5 bases and J 6 bases; nucleotides not matched to a gene: 7. This CDR3 has 14 residues. The CDR3: CASSTHRGRDGYTF. The CDR3 region has the DNA TGTGCCAGCAGTACCCACAGGGGGCGCGATGGCTACACCTTC.

V is TRBV7-9 and J is TRBJ1-4; D is unclear. Germline loops: CDR1 SEHNR, CDR2 FQNEAQ (reference sequence). The CDR3 sequence is 12 residues long. Trimming stripped 2 bases from V and 4 bases from J, with 2 bases between. The CDR3 DNA follows: TGTGCCAGCAGCTTAAGTAATGAAAAACTGTTTTTT. This codes for CASSLSNEKLFF.

The chain joins TRBV12-5 to TRBJ1-1; D remains ambiguous. V was clipped by 11 bases and J by 1 base, with 8 bases between them. Germline values: CDR1 LGHNT, CDR2 FRNRAP. The CDR3 loop spans 11 amino acids. DNA of the CDR3: TGTGCTGTGGGAAGGAACACTGAAGCTTTCTTT. Translated, it gives CAVGRNTEAFF.

The gene calls are TRBV5-1 and TRBJ2-3; D not resolved. CDR3 length: 11 residues. V lost 0 bases and J 11 bases, leaving 7 bases between the germline ends. CDR1 and CDR2 (germline): SGHRS, YFSETQ. The CDR3 is CASSLGRLQYF. The CDR3 DNA follows: TGCGCCAGCAGCTTGGGCAGGTTGCAGTATTTT.

The V and J genes are TRBV3-1 (or the pseudogene TRBV3-2) and TRBJ1-2; no definite D call. Germline CDR1 LGHDT, CDR2 YNNKEL (reference sequence). V was pared by 0 bases and J by 4 bases, with 9 bases between. This CDR3 is built from 14 residues. The DNA for the CDR3 is TGTGCCAGCAGCCAAGAGCACCAGGCCTATGGCTACACCTTC. Residues: CASSQEHQAYGYTF.